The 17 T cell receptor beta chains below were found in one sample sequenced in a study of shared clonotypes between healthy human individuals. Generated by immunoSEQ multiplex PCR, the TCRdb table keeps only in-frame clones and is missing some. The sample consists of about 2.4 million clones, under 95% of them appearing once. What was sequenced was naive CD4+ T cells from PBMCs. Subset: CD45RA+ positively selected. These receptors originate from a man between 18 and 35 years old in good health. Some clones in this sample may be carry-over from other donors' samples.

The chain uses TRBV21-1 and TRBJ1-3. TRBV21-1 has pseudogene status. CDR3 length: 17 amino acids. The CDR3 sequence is CASTPGRVSHSGNTIYF. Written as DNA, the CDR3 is TGTGCCAGCACCCCCGGGAGGGTGTCACACTCTGGAAACACCATATATTTT.

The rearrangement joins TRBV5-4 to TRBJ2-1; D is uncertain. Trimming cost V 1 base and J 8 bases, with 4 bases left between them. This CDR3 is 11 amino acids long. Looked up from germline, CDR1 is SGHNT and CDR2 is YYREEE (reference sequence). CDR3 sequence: CASSLNDEQFF. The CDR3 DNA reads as TGTGCCAGCAGCTTGAACGATGAGCAGTTCTTC.

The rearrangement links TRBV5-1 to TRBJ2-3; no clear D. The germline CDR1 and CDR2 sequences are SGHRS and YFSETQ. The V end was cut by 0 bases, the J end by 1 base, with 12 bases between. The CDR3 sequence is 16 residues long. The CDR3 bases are TGCGCCAGCAGCTTGGAACCAGTCGGTGGCACAGATACGCAGTATTTT. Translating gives CASSLEPVGGTDTQYF.

Written as DNA, the CDR3 is TGCGCCAGCAGTGAGGGAGGGGGGGACGAGCAGTACTTC. This encodes CASSEGGGDEQYF. The chain is built from TRBV10-1 and TRBJ2-7; a possible D gene is TRBD2 (7 bases). Germline assignment: CDR1 WNHNN and CDR2 SYGVQD (reference sequence). V was clipped by 2 bases and J by 5 bases, with 10 bases between them. The CDR3 has 13 amino acids.

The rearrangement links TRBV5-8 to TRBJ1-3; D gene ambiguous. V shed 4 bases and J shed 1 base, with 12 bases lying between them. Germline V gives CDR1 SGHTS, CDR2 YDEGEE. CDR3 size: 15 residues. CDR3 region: CASSGGGHSGNTIYF. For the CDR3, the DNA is TGTGCCAGCAGCGGTGGTGGGCATTCTGGAAACACCATATATTTT. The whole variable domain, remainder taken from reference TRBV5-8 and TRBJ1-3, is EAGVTQSPTHLIKTRGQQATLRCSPISGHTSVYWYQQALGLGLQFLLWYDEGEERNRGNFPPRFSGRQFPNYSSELNVNALELEDSALYLCASSGGGHSGNTIYFGEGSWLTVV.

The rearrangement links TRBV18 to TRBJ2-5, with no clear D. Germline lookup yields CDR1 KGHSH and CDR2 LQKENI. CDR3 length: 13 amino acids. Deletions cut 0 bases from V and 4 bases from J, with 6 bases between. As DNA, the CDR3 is TGTGCCAGCTCACCACCCCAGATAGAGACCCAGTACTTC. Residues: CASSPPQIETQYF. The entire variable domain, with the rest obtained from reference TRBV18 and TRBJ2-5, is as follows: NAGVMQNPRHLVRRRGQEARLRCSPMKGHSHVYWYRQLPEEGLKFMVYLQKENIIDESGMPKERFSAEFPKEGPSILRIQQVVRGDSAAYFCASSPPQIETQYFGPGTRLLVL.

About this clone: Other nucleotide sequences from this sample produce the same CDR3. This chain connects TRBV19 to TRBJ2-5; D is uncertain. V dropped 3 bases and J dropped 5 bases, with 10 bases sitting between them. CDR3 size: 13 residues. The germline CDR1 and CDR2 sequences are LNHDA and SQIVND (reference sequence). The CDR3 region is CASSMGLRETQYF. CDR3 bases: TGTGCCAGTAGTATGGGTCTACGGGAGACCCAGTACTTC.

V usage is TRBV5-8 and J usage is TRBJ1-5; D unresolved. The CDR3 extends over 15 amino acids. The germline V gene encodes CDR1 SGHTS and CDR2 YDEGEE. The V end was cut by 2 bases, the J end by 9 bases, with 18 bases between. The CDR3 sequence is CASSFRRVESAPQHF. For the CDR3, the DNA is TGTGCCAGCAGCTTTCGTCGGGTCGAATCCGCGCCCCAGCATTTT. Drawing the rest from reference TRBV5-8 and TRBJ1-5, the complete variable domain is EAGVTQSPTHLIKTRGQQATLRCSPISGHTSVYWYQQALGLGLQFLLWYDEGEERNRGNFPPRFSGRQFPNYSSELNVNALELEDSALYLCASSFRRVESAPQHFGDGTRLSIL.

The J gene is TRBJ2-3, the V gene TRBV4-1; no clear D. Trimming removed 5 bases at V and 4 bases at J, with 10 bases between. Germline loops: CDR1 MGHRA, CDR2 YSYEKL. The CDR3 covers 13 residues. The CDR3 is CASSFRVADTQYF. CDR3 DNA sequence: TGCGCCAGCAGCTTTCGAGTGGCAGATACGCAGTATTTT.

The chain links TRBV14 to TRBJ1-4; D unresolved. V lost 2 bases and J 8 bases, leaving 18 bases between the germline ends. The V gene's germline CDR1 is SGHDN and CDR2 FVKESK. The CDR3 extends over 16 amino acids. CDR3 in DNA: TGTGCCAGCAGCCAACCCGGGTCGCGGGGTAGAGAAAAACTGTTTTTT. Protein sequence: CASSQPGSRGREKLFF.

CDR3 coding DNA: TGTGCCACCAGCAGAGTTGGGAGTAACGGGTGGACTGGGGATACGCAGTATTTT. The encoded protein is CATSRVGSNGWTGDTQYF. This chain connects TRBV15 to TRBJ2-3; tentatively, D is TRBD2 (5 bases). Trimming took off 1 base at V and 6 bases at J, with 23 bases between the two ends. CDR1 LNHNV and CDR2 YYDKDF come from the germline V gene (reference sequence). The CDR3 length is 18 residues.

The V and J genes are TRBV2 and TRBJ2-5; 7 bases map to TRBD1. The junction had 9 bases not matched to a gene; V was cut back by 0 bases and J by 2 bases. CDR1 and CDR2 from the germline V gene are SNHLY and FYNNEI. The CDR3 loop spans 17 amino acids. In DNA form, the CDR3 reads TGTGCCAGCAGTGAAGCCCGGTCCGGGACAGAACAAGAGACCCAGTACTTC. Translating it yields CASSEARSGTEQETQYF.

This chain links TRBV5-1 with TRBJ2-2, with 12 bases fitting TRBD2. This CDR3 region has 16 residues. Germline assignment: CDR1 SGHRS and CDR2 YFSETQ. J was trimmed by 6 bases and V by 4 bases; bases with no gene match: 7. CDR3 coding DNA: TGCGCCAGCAGCATACTAGCGGGAGGATCTGCCGGGGAGCTGTTTTTT. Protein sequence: CASSILAGGSAGELFF.

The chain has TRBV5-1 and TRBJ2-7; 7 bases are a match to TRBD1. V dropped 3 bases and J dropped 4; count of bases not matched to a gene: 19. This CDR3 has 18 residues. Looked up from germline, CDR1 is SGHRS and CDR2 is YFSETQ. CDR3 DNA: TGCGCCAGCAGCTCACAGGGGACGGTCTCCCAAGGCCGATACGAGCAGTACTTC. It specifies CASSSQGTVSQGRYEQYF.

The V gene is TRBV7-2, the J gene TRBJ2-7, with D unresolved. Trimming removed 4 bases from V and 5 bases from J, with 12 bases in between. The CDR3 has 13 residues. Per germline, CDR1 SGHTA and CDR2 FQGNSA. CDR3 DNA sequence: TGTGCCAGCAGCTCCGGTAGTGGTAACGAGCAGTACTTC. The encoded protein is CASSSGSGNEQYF.

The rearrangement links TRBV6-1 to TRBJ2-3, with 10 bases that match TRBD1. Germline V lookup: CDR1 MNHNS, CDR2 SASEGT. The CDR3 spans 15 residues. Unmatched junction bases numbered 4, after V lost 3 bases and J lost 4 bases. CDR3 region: CASSEGQGFADTQYF. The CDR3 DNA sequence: TGTGCCAGCAGTGAGGGACAGGGGTTTGCAGATACGCAGTATTTT.

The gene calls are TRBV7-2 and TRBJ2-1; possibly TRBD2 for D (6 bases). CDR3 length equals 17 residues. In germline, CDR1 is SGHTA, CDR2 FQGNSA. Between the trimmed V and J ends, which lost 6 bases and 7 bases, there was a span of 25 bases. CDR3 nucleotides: TGTGCCAGCAGTCTAATGGGCCCGGGAGTAAGTAGGAATGAGCAGTTCTTC. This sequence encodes CASSLMGPGVSRNEQFF.